Detailed here is one T cell receptor (beta chain). Its antigen is still unknown. No much larger clone exists at a distance of one base, and base qualities are not known. Collaborating institutions collected whole blood in K2EDTA tubes following their own protocols. For TCRbeta analysis, collaborators shipped samples as frozen whole blood, isolated PBMCs, or DNA extracted from either of those sample types. The germline V gene specifies SGHRS as CDR1 and YFSETQ as CDR2. From the cysteine through the phenylalanine, the CDR3 covers 15 amino acids. The DNA shown is the 45-base CDR3, in frame from base 1. V is pruned by 4 bases and J by 2 bases, leaving 4 bases of the junction without a gene match. The data were obtained in a study of blood T cell repertoires in COVID-19 (dated by TCRdb to about 2020). For context, the study as a whole: Collaborator samples came from the United States, Italy and Spain and covered acute and convalescent phases of COVID-19. The material from the prospective study consisted of cDNA or gDNA derived from T cells, B-cell-depleted T cells, or PBMCs. Deeply sampled blood TCRbeta repertoires from subjects exposed to, actively infected with, or recovered from COVID-19 were included in the dataset. The repertoires were released in a freely available public database meant as a resource for research on the immune response to SARS-CoV-2. The samples were drawn from the first 160 participants of the ongoing ImmuneRACE study and from 1,254 subjects provided by 6 global collaborators. Sample metadata almost always included a de-identified subject ID, COVID-19 status, age in years and sex. HLA class I and class II types, where available, came from metadata supplied by the sample provider rather than from assay-based typing. Broader findings and caveats from the paper: How much clinical and demographic metadata was included differed by source and by participant, and the metadata was provided uncurated.

TCRbeta CDR3 regions were amplified from genomic DNA by means of the immunoSEQ Assay, a bias-controlled multiplex PCR. As for the authors' bioinformatics: Within the assay, amplification of reference gene primers was used to estimate how many nucleated cells each sample contained. To quantify the absolute abundance of each unique TCRbeta CDR3 rearrangement, sequence reads were collapsed and filtered. For each sample, productive Simpson clonality was calculated by taking the square root of Simpson's diversity index across productive rearrangements. Imported from immuneACCESS, the table was reduced by TCRdb to in-frame sequences with V and J called. These copies leave out some clones; in studies compared against another copy, an unresolved V gene accounts for under half, and the cause of the remainder is not known. The V and J calls and clone size are taken from that table; D and trimming were inferred from the DNA. Within this sample are about 120,000 clones, with approximately 85% of them counted one time only. The ten largest make up approximately 11% of the sample.

The sample comprised peripheral blood. The sequence links TRBV5-1 to TRBJ2-5, and TRBD1 matches 11 of the central bases. The source is a man older than 75 with acute or convalescent COVID-19. The encoded CDR3 is CASSGGQGVQETQYF. The DNA reads as follows: TGCGCCAGCAGCGGGGGACAGGGGGTGCAAGAGACCCAGTACTTC.